This T cell receptor (beta chain) was profiled in a study of CD8+CD57+ T cells in acquired aplastic anemia. An expansion of CD8+CD57+ cells by flow cytometry had been shown in patients chosen for sequencing. Germline V gene lookup returns CDR1 MGHDK and CDR2 SYGVNS. Trimming removed 4 bases from V and 4 bases from J; junction bases left unmatched: 12. The CDR3 sequence is 16 residues long. CDR3 and TCR beta VDJ profiling relied on genomic DNA as the template. TCRdb re-derived calls from the reads in MiXCR, one entry per CDR3 protein. The table lists about 200,000 distinct CDR3 sequences, less than 75% of them singletons, with 58% in the top ten.

Sequenced material: sorted CD4+, CD8+, or CD8+CD57+ T cells (not recorded which) from PBMCs. The sequence came from a human donor with aplastic anemia. The chain recombines TRBV25-1 with TRBJ1-2; TRBD1 agrees at 7 bases. CDR3 in DNA: TGTGCCAGCAGTGTGGGGGAGACAGGGTTGGGCTATGGCTACACCTTC. Translating gives CASSVGETGLGYGYTF.